This T cell receptor beta chain comes out of a study of blood T cell repertoires in COVID-19. Measured with immunoSEQ multiplex PCR; TCRdb has only the in-frame clones, and not every one. The table lists 25,000 to 30,000 clones, about 80% of them singletons. This CDR3 has 14 residues. From germline, CDR1 is MGHDK and CDR2 SYGVNS. Losses at the gene ends were 4 bases for V and 6 bases for J; bases not matched to a gene: 5. There are a few counts of this clone. This TCR was recovered from a woman aged 70-85 years with acute or convalescent COVID-19. V usage is TRBV25-1 and J usage is TRBJ1-5; 8 bases agree with TRBD1. The sequenced sample consisted of peripheral blood. The CDR3 sequence: CASSGAGGVQPQHF. In DNA, the CDR3 is TGTGCCAGCAGTGGGGCAGGGGGCGTTCAGCCCCAGCATTTT.